This TCR beta chain came from a study of T cell changes during pregnancy in multiple sclerosis. Measured with immunoSEQ multiplex PCR; TCRdb has only the in-frame clones, and not every one. This sample yields about 130,000 clones, of which 90% to 96% are seen a single time; about 0.45% belongs to the top ten. The sequences come from peripheral blood, collected after pregnancy. The source is a female donor with multiple sclerosis, enrolled in a pregnancy study.

The DNA of the CDR3 is TGCGCCAGCAGAAAAGACATTATCGGGGCCGGGACAGGGGGCGATGAAAAACTGTTTTTT. Its protein product is CASRKDIIGAGTGGDEKLFF. The V and J genes are TRBV5-1 and TRBJ1-4, with TRBD1 matching 12 bases. After removal of 5 bases from V and 6 bases from J, the junction contained 20 bases not matched to a gene. The CDR3 sequence is 20 residues long. Germline V CDR1 and CDR2: SGHRS, YFSETQ.